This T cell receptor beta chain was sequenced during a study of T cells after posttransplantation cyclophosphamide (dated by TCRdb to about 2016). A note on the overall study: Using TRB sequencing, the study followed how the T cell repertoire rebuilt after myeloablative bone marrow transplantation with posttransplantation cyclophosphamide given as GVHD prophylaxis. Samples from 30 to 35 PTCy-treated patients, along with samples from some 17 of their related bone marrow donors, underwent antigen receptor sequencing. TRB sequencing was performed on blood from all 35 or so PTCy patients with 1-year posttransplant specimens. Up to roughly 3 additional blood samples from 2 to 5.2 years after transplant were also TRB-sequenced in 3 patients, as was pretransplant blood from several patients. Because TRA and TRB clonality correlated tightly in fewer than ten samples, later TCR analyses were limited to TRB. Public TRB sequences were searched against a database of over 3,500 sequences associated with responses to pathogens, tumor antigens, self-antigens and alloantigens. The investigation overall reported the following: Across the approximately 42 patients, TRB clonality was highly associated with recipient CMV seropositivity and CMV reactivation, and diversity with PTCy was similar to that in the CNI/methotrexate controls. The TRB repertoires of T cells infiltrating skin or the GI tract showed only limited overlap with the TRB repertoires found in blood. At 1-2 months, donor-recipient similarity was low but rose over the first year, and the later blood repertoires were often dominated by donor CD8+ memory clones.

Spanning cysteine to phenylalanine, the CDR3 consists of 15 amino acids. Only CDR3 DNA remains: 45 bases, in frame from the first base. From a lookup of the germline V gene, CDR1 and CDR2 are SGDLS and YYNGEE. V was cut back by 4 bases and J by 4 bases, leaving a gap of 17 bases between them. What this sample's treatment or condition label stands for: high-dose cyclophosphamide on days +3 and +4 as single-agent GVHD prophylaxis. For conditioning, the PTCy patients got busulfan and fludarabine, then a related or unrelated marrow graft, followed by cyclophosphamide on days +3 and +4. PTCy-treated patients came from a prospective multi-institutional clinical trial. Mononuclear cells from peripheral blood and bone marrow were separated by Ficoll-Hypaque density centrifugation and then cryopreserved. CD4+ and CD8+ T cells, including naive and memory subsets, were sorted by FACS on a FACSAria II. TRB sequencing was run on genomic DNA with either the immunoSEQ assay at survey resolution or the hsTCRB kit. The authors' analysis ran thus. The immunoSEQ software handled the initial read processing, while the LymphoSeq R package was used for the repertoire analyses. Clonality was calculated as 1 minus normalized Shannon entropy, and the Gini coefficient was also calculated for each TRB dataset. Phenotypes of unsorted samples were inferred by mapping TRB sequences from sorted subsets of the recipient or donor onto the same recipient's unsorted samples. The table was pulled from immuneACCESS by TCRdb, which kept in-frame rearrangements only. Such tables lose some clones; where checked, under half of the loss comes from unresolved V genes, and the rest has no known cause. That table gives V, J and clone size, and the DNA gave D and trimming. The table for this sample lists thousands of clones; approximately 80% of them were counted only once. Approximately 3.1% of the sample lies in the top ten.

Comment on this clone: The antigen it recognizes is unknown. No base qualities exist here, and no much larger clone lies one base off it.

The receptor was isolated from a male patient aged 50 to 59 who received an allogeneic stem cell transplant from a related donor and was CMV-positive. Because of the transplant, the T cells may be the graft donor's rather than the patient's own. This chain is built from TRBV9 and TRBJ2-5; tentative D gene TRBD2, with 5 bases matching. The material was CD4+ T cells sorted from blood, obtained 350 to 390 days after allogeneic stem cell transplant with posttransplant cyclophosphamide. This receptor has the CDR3 CASSQAGTSGETQYF. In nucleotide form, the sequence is TGTGCCAGCAGCCAAGCTGGAACTAGTGGAGAGACCCAGTACTTC.